The 3 T cell receptor beta chains given below trace back to one sample, sequenced in a study of blood T cell repertoires in COVID-19. Produced via immunoSEQ multiplex PCR; TCRdb's table is partial and in-frame only. This sample carries about 64,000 clones, around four fifths of them seen once, and the ten largest clones take over 12%. The sequenced sample was peripheral blood. The source of these receptors is a man in his 60s with COVID-19, enrolled during active disease.

The chain combines TRBV27 with TRBJ2-2; D gene uncertain. Between the trimmed V and J ends, which lost 3 bases and 6 bases, there was a span of 11 bases. Germline CDR1 and CDR2: MNHEY and SMNVEV (reference sequence). The CDR3 contains 14 residues. The CDR3 region has the DNA TGTGCCAGCAGTTTTCGTTCGGGTCCCGGGGAGCTGTTTTTT. Protein product: CASSFRSGPGELFF.

This chain uses TRBV9 with TRBJ2-2; 11 nucleotides agree with TRBD2. The ends lost 5 bases at V and 6 bases at J; junction bases unmatched: 3. Germline CDR1 is SGDLS and CDR2 is YYNGEE. This CDR3 has 14 residues. The DNA of the CDR3 is TGTGCCAGCAGTACTAGCGGGAGATCCGGGGAGCTGTTTTTT. Its translation: CASSTSGRSGELFF. Using reference TRBV9 and TRBJ2-2 for the parts outside the CDR3, the full variable domain is DSGVTQTPKHLITATGQRVTLRCSPRSGDLSVYWYQQSLDQGLQFLIQYYNGEERAKGNILERFSAQQFPDLHSELNLSSLELGDSALYFCASSTSGRSGELFFGEGSRLTVL.

The chain links TRBV29-1 to TRBJ2-5; perhaps TRBD1 as D (6 bases). Germline CDR1 is SQVTM and CDR2 is ANQGSEA. The ends were cut back, 0 bases at V and 4 bases at J, with 9 bases in the middle. The CDR3 spans 13 residues. The CDR3 nucleotides read TGCAGCGTTGAAGAGACAGGTGGAGAGACCCAGTACTTC. Amino acids: CSVEETGGETQYF.